This passage covers 29 T cell receptor beta chains from one sample sequenced in a study of molecular identifiers for immune sequencing clone quantification. One entry per CDR3 protein, called by TCRdb with MiXCR from the PCR reads. The sample gives about 630,000 distinct CDR3 sequences, 25% of which show up once; 0.78% is in the top ten. The sample consisted of naive CD8+ T cells from blood, with Jurkat cell RNA spiked in. Indicated subset: FACS-sorted CD8+CD4-CCR7+CD45RA+ naive T cells. These receptors all stem from a human donor in good health. Some libraries in this study had Jurkat cell RNA spiked in.

The sample holds a few counts of this clonotype. V is TRBV11-3 and J is TRBJ2-2; D may be TRBD2 (5 bases). CDR3 length equals 17 residues. Germline V lookup: CDR1 SGHNT, CDR2 YENEEA. Trimming took 1 base from V and 3 from J, leaving 15 bases between them. CDR3 residues: CASSLGGRGRYTGELFF. CDR3 nucleotide sequence: TGTGCCAGCAGCTTAGGTGGCAGAGGGAGATACACCGGGGAGCTGTTTTTT.

This clonotype was seen repeatedly, ten times or more. This rearrangement joins TRBV7-2 to TRBJ2-7; TRBD1 or TRBD2 may be the D gene (5 bases each). The germline V gene has CDR1 SGHTA and CDR2 FQGNSA. V was pared by 5 bases and J by 2 bases, with 16 bases between. This CDR3 has 15 residues. CDR3: CASSIDGTRTYEQYF. The CDR3 nucleotides are TGTGCCAGCAGCATAGACGGGACGCGCACCTACGAGCAGTACTTC.

This chain connects TRBV3-1 to TRBJ1-3; D gene ambiguous. Looked up from germline, CDR1 is LGHDT and CDR2 is YNNKEL (reference sequence). V lost 2 bases and J lost 1, with 0 bases in between. The CDR3 contains 12 residues. The CDR3 DNA reads as TGTGCCAGCAGCCAATCTGGAAACACCATATATTTT. Amino acids: CASSQSGNTIYF. The whole variable domain, remainder taken from reference TRBV3-1 and TRBJ1-3, is DTAVSQTPKYLVTQMGNDKSIKCEQNLGHDTMYWYKQDSKKFLKIMFSYNNKELIINETVPNRFSPKSPDKAHLNLHINSLELGDSAVYFCASSQSGNTIYFGEGSWLTVV.

The V and J genes are TRBV11-2 and TRBJ2-5; possibly TRBD2 for D (6 bases). CDR3 size: 16 residues. Germline assignment: CDR1 SGHAT and CDR2 FQNNGV. V was shortened by 5 bases and J by 2 bases, with 18 bases between the two germline ends. CDR3 residues: CASSPPGWRGQETQYF. The CDR3 DNA reads TGTGCCAGCAGCCCACCCGGGTGGCGGGGACAAGAGACCCAGTACTTC.

This clonotype has a handful of counts. The genes are TRBV7-3 and TRBJ2-2; maybe TRBD1 (5 bases). Looked up from germline, CDR1 is SGHTA and CDR2 is FQGTGA. V gave up 6 bases and J gave up 6 bases, with 11 bases separating them. The CDR3 has 13 amino acids. The CDR3 DNA sequence: TGTGCCAGCAGTTCACAGGTTTCCGGGGAGCTGTTTTTT. Protein: CASSSQVSGELFF.

This clonotype was detected a few times. This sequence joins TRBV13 and TRBJ2-1, with TRBD2 matching over 9 bases. In germline, CDR1 is PRHDT, CDR2 FYEKMQ (reference sequence). V shed 5 bases and J 9 bases; nucleotides not matched to a gene: 14. This CDR3 region has 16 residues. CDR3 protein: CASSPTWRGGRGEQFF. DNA for the CDR3: TGTGCCAGCAGCCCGACTTGGCGGGGGGGCCGGGGTGAGCAGTTCTTC.

There are many counts of this clonotype. The rearrangement uses TRBV28 and TRBJ1-1; no definite D call. CDR3 length: 12 amino acids. Germline V gene data show CDR1 as MDHEN and CDR2 as SYDVKM. V was clipped by 5 bases and J by 6 bases, with 10 bases between them. CDR3 loop: CASSPPGAEAFF. CDR3 in DNA: TGTGCCAGCAGTCCCCCAGGTGCTGAAGCTTTCTTT.

A remark on this clonotype: This may come from a read error, since a much larger clone is one base off. V and J are TRBV20-1 and TRBJ2-3, with D tentatively TRBD2 (6 bases). CDR1 is DFQATT and CDR2 is SNEGSKA in the germline V gene (reference sequence). The CDR3 totals 15 residues. The ends were cut back, 4 bases at V and 4 bases at J, with 18 bases in the middle. DNA of the CDR3: TGCAGTGCTACAACGACTAGAATTTATCCAGATACGCAGTATTTT. Translation gives CSATTTRIYPDTQYF.

This sequence joins TRBV6-1 and TRBJ2-3; D call uncertain. CDR3 size: 11 residues. Trimming stripped 0 bases from V and 9 bases from J, with 4 bases between. Germline CDR1 reads MNHNS; CDR2 reads SASEGT. CDR3 amino acids: CASSEALTQYF. In DNA form, the CDR3 reads TGTGCCAGCAGTGAAGCATTGACGCAGTATTTT.

Of note for this clonotype: Possible read error: a much larger clone is one base away. This chain uses TRBV6-2 or TRBV6-3 with TRBJ1-1, with 7 bases fitting TRBD1. With 8 bases clipped from V and 0 bases from J, the junction kept 15 bases outside the gene matches. Germline V gene lookup returns CDR1 MNHEY and CDR2 SVGEGT. This CDR3 has 17 residues. The CDR3 DNA reads TGTGCCAGCGGTACCCTCAAGAGGGACAGACTGAACACTGAAGCTTTCTTT. Its translation: CASGTLKRDRLNTEAFF.

This clonotype has only a few counts. V gene TRBV7-9 combines with J gene TRBJ2-1; D gene unclear. Looked up from germline, CDR1 is SEHNR and CDR2 is FQNEAQ (reference sequence). CDR3 length: 12 residues. V was cut by 5 bases and J by 8 bases, with 10 bases left in between. The CDR3 reads CASSPPYYEQFF. The CDR3 DNA reads as TGTGCCAGCAGCCCCCCTTATTATGAGCAGTTCTTC.

Worth noting for this clonotype: The conserved phenylalanine or tryptophan is not found at the CDR3 terminus, so this likely reflects a read error. The V call is TRBV7-2, the J call TRBJ2-1, with 8 nucleotides matching TRBD2. This CDR3 has 14 residues. V trimming: 9 bases; J trimming: 1 base; junction bases outside the gene matches: 5. Germline CDR1 is SGHTA and CDR2 is FQGNSA. The CDR3 protein is CASPPGGSYNEQFV. The CDR3 bases are TGTGCCAGTCCACCGGGAGGGTCCTACAATGAGCAGTTCGTC.

This clonotype occurred a few times. The rearrangement joins TRBV4-1 to TRBJ2-3, with TRBD2 matching over 13 bases. This CDR3 comprises 17 residues. Trimming removed 4 bases from V and 4 bases from J; junction bases left unmatched: 8. The V gene's germline CDR1 is MGHRA and CDR2 YSYEKL. CDR3 nucleotides: TGCGCCAGCAGCCCTCTCGGGACTAGCGGGGCCGCAGATACGCAGTATTTT. Its translation is CASSPLGTSGAADTQYF.

This clonotype was seen just once. Relative to the germline gene, one junction end is altered; a read error may explain this. The chain couples TRBV28 to TRBJ1-5, with no clear D. This CDR3 is 16 amino acids long. Looked up from germline, CDR1 is MDHEN and CDR2 is SYDVKM. The DNA for the CDR3 is TGTGCCGGCAGTGGTCCTGAGGGAACCTTCCCCGCCCCCCAGCATTTT. Its translation: CAGSGPEGTFPAPQHF.

The chain joins TRBV5-1 to TRBJ2-7; 8 nucleotides match TRBD2. Germline CDR1 and CDR2: SGHRS and YFSETQ. This CDR3 region has 17 residues. The J segment lost 3 bases and the V segment lost 0 bases, leaving 11 bases of the junction unmatched. The CDR3 DNA follows: TGCGCCAGCAGCTTGGCCCCCACAGCGGGGGTGGTCTACGAGCAGTACTTC. Translated: CASSLAPTAGVVYEQYF. Full variable domain (remainder filled in from reference TRBV5-1 and TRBJ2-7): KAGVTQTPRYLIKTRGQQVTLSCSPISGHRSVSWYQQTPGQGLQFLFEYFSETQRNKGNFPGRFSGRQFSNSRSEMNVSTLELGDSALYLCASSLAPTAGVVYEQYFGPGTRLTVT.

V gene TRBV15 combines with J gene TRBJ1-1, with 7 bases aligning to TRBD1. Unmatched junction bases numbered 5, after V lost 7 bases and J lost 0 bases. Germline V gene lookup returns CDR1 LNHNV and CDR2 YYDKDF (reference sequence). The CDR3 spans 14 residues. For the CDR3, the DNA is TGTGCCACCAAGATGGGACAGATGAACACTGAAGCTTTCTTT. Translating gives CATKMGQMNTEAFF.

Worth noting for this clonotype: A read error may be the cause here, since a much bigger clone is one base away. The chain is built from TRBV19 and TRBJ2-3, with D possibly being TRBD1 (6 bases). CDR3 length equals 15 residues. Per the germline V gene, CDR1 is LNHDA and CDR2 is SQIVND (reference sequence). Trimming cost V 0 bases and J 4 bases, with 11 bases left between them. CDR3 coding DNA: TGTGCCAGTAGTATAGATGGGGGCGTCGCAGATACGCAGTATTTT. It translates to CASSIDGGVADTQYF.

This clonotype was counted at least ten times. The chain employs TRBV20-1 and TRBJ1-5; D is ambiguous. Germline lookup yields CDR1 DFQATT and CDR2 SNEGSKA (reference sequence). The CDR3 totals 15 residues. V lost 1 base and J 2 bases, leaving 12 bases between the germline ends. The CDR3 nucleotides are TGCAGTGCTAGAGGGGCCAGGCACGGCAATCAGCCCCAGCATTTT. Translated: CSARGARHGNQPQHF.

The rearrangement joins TRBV6-5 to TRBJ2-2, with 8 bases that match TRBD2. With V trimmed by 5 bases and J by 6 bases, 5 bases remained unmatched. The CDR3 is made up of 14 amino acids. The germline gives CDR1 MNHEY, CDR2 SVGAGI. This CDR3 reads CASSLGGAAGELFF. The DNA of the CDR3 is TGTGCCAGCAGTCTCGGGGGGGCCGCCGGGGAGCTGTTTTTT.

On this clonotype: Given a much more abundant clone one base away, this may be a read error. The V gene is TRBV18, the J gene TRBJ1-1; 7 bases align to TRBD1. This CDR3 is 15 amino acids long. In germline, CDR1 is KGHSH, CDR2 LQKENI. Losses at the gene ends were 2 bases for V and 0 bases for J; bases not matched to a gene: 3. The CDR3 loop reads CASSPRGQLNTEAFF. DNA of the CDR3: TGTGCCAGCTCACCAAGGGGACAGCTGAACACTGAAGCTTTCTTT.

This clonotype was detected only a few times. The chain recombines TRBV28 with TRBJ2-7; 9 bases match TRBD1. The germline V gene has CDR1 MDHEN and CDR2 SYDVKM. V shed 5 bases and J 6 bases; nucleotides not matched to a gene: 5. The CDR3 totals 13 residues. CDR3 nucleotide sequence: TGTGCCAGCAGTCACAGGGGGCTGGTCGAGCAGTACTTC. It encodes CASSHRGLVEQYF.

The CDR3 DNA reads as TGCAGCGTTGAAGATGACAGGGGCTACTATGGCTACACCTTC. Residues: CSVEDDRGYYGYTF. This chain connects TRBV29-1 to TRBJ1-2; TRBD1 matches 8 bases. CDR1 and CDR2 (germline): SQVTM, ANQGSEA. The CDR3 is 14 residues long. The trim removed 0 bases at V and 3 bases at J, leaving 3 bases unmatched.

V is TRBV10-2 and J is TRBJ1-2, with no clear D. The length of the CDR3 is 14 residues. Trimming removed 6 bases from V and 1 base from J, with 12 bases in between. Per germline, CDR1 WSHSY and CDR2 SAAADI. The CDR3 nucleotides are TGCGCCAGCAGAGGATTGGTGGATAACTATGGCTACACCTTC. This gives the protein CASRGLVDNYGYTF.

This clonotype was seen just once. As the CDR3 is not closed by the conserved phenylalanine or tryptophan, this likely results from a read error. J is TRBJ1-5 and V is TRBV28, with D hard to call. CDR1 and CDR2 from the germline V gene are MDHEN and SYDVKM. The CDR3 is made up of 15 amino acids. V shed 5 bases and J shed 1 base, with 12 bases lying between them. The CDR3 protein is CASSKASDSNQPQHL. DNA for the CDR3: TGTGCCAGCAGTAAGGCTTCAGACAGCAATCAGCCCCAGCATCTT.

As for this clonotype: This may be a read error, as it is one base from a much larger clone. This sequence joins TRBV12-3 or TRBV12-4 and TRBJ1-5, with 7 bases fitting TRBD1. V dropped 8 bases and J dropped 3; count of bases not matched to a gene: 10. There are 15 residues in the CDR3. CDR3 sequence reads: CASGAGQENNQPQHF. Written as DNA, the CDR3 is TGTGCCAGCGGTGCCGGACAGGAGAACAATCAGCCCCAGCATTTT.

A single count supports this clonotype. A much larger clone is a single base away; this may be a read error. This sequence joins TRBV28 and TRBJ2-3, with D possibly TRBD1 on 7 matching bases. The CDR3 runs 15 residues. CDR1 is MDHEN and CDR2 is SYDVKM in the germline V gene. The CDR3 DNA reads TGTGCCAGCAGTTCGCCCCAGGGGGGCACAGGTACGCAGTATTTT. Protein product: CASSSPQGGTGTQYF.

This clonotype was seen ten or more times. This chain joins TRBV7-2 and TRBJ2-1; 10 nucleotides align to TRBD2. Trimming cost V 5 bases and J 0 bases; bases outside gene matches: 4. CDR1 is SGHTA, CDR2 FQGNSA, per germline. The CDR3 covers 16 residues. In DNA form, the CDR3 reads TGTGCCAGCAGCCCACTAGCGGGGAGCTCCTACAATGAGCAGTTCTTC. Its translation is CASSPLAGSSYNEQFF.

As for this clonotype: A much larger clone lies a single base off, so this may be a read error. The chain links TRBV5-1 to TRBJ2-5; 8 positions match TRBD1. The CDR3 runs to 15 residues. Germline CDR1 SGHRS, CDR2 YFSETQ. V trimming: 4 bases; J trimming: 5 bases; junction bases outside the gene matches: 10. CDR3 in amino acids: CASSPVTGDWETQYF. The DNA of the CDR3 is TGCGCCAGCAGCCCGGTGACAGGGGATTGGGAGACCCAGTACTTC.

This clonotype occurred many times. The genes are TRBV5-4 and TRBJ1-1, with TRBD1 as a possible D gene (5 bases). The CDR3 runs 13 residues. The ends were cut back, 1 base at V and 3 bases at J, with 7 bases in the middle. Germline V gene lookup returns CDR1 SGHNT and CDR2 YYREEE (reference sequence). CDR3 in DNA: TGTGCCAGCAGCTTGCTGGGGGACACTGAAGCTTTCTTT. This encodes CASSLLGDTEAFF.